A single sample gave rise to the 30 T cell receptor beta chains below, sequenced in a study of regulatory T cells in long-lasting Graves disease. CDR3-region Arm-PCR and iRepertoire HTBI primers produced the TCR beta libraries. MiXCR was run by TCRdb on the multiplex PCR reads, yielding one entry per CDR3 protein. The top ten hold approximately 11% of the sample, which has roughly 420,000 distinct CDR3 sequences, around 15% seen once. The time point is: newly diagnosed GD, antithyroid drugs for less than 3 months. TCR sequences were obtained from RNA taken from PBMCs. These same records also appear under a second study, on T cells in Graves' hyperthyroidism and ophthalmopathy.

The sample here was peripheral blood mononuclear cells (PBMCs), taken at new diagnosis, from a patient treated with antithyroid drugs. These receptors all come from a woman aged 30 to 39 with Graves disease.

In this sample, this clonotype turned up many times. V is TRBV7-3 and J is TRBJ2-1; 15 nucleotides match TRBD2. V lost 3 bases and J lost 9; bases outside the gene matches: 6. Germline V gives CDR1 SGHTA, CDR2 FQGTGA. The CDR3 is made up of 16 amino acids. The CDR3 reads CASSFGLAGGPFEQFF. The CDR3 DNA sequence: TGTGCCAGCAGCTTTGGACTAGCGGGAGGGCCTTTTGAGCAGTTCTTC. Full variable domain (outside the CDR3, taken from reference TRBV7-3 and TRBJ2-1): GAGVSQTPSNKVTEKGKYVELRCDPISGHTALYWYRQSLGQGPEFLIYFQGTGAADDSGLPNDRFFAVRPEGSVSTLKIQRTERGDSAVYLCASSFGLAGGPFEQFFGPGTRLTVL.

This chain uses TRBV2 with TRBJ2-7; D tentatively fits TRBD1 or TRBD2 (6 bases each). From germline, CDR1 is SNHLY and CDR2 FYNNEI. The CDR3 spans 13 residues. V was cut by 5 bases and J by 4 bases, with 12 bases left in between. CDR3 protein: CASSKGGAYEQYF. The CDR3 DNA is TGTGCCAGCAGTAAGGGGGGAGCGTACGAGCAGTACTTC.

The V call is TRBV7-8, the J call TRBJ1-2; TRBD1 is a possible D gene (5 bases). The length of the CDR3 is 14 residues. V lost 2 bases, J lost 7 bases, and 14 bases lay in between. In germline, CDR1 is SGHVS, CDR2 FQNEAQ. CDR3 in amino acids: CASSLMGGQGGYTF. The CDR3 coding sequence is TGTGCCAGCAGCTTAATGGGTGGCCAGGGTGGCTACACCTTC.

This clonotype has a count of ten or more. The CDR3 region has the DNA TGTGCCAGCAGTTTCCCCCAGAGCGGGAGGGCCGGCAATGAGCAGTTCTTC. It yields the protein CASSFPQSGRAGNEQFF. The chain is built from TRBV28 and TRBJ2-1; 10 bases map to TRBD2. Germline loops: CDR1 MDHEN, CDR2 SYDVKM. With V trimmed by 3 bases and J by 6 bases, 11 bases remained unmatched. The CDR3 totals 17 residues.

V usage is TRBV10-3 and J usage is TRBJ2-5, with 7 bases lining up with TRBD1. Germline V gene data show CDR1 as ENHRY and CDR2 as SYGVKD. CDR3 length equals 14 residues. After removal of 0 bases from V and 4 bases from J, the junction contained 2 bases not matched to a gene. The CDR3 is CAISESTGRETQYF. The DNA for the CDR3 is TGTGCCATCAGTGAGTCGACAGGGAGAGAGACCCAGTACTTC.

The chain joins TRBV19 to TRBJ2-7; 7 nucleotides align to TRBD2. The CDR3 extends over 15 amino acids. Trimming cost V 6 bases and J 0 bases; bases outside gene matches: 8. The germline V gene encodes CDR1 LNHDA and CDR2 SQIVND (reference sequence). CDR3 coding DNA: TGTGCCAGTAGCTTTGCTAGCGGAACCTCCTACGAGCAGTACTTC. Translation: CASSFASGTSYEQYF.

The chain carries TRBV29-1 and TRBJ2-1; TRBD2 matches at 12 bases. Unmatched junction bases numbered 8, after V lost 4 bases and J lost 7 bases. The CDR3 contains 15 residues. CDR1 is SQVTM, CDR2 ANQGSEA, per germline. The CDR3 reads CSVGSSGRAGNEQFF. The CDR3 DNA follows: TGCAGCGTTGGATCTAGCGGGAGGGCGGGGAATGAGCAGTTCTTC.

This clonotype was picked up many times. The V gene is TRBV7-9, the J gene TRBJ2-1; 14 nucleotides match TRBD2. The length of the CDR3 is 15 residues. Germline lookup yields CDR1 SEHNR and CDR2 FQNEAQ (reference sequence). The V and J ends lost 10 bases and 6 bases, in that order; junction bases with no gene match: 8. The CDR3 sequence is CAMAGTSGSSNEQFF. CDR3 nucleotide sequence: TGTGCCATGGCCGGGACTAGCGGGAGTAGCAATGAGCAGTTCTTC.

The V gene is TRBV29-1, the J gene TRBJ2-5, with D possibly TRBD2 on 6 matching bases. Trimming left V 8 bases short and J 5 bases short, with 18 bases between. The CDR3 runs 13 residues. CDR1 and CDR2 (germline): SQVTM, ANQGSEA. DNA for the CDR3: TGCAGCTCGCGAAAGGAGGGCGGGGAGACCCAGTACTTC. It is translated as CSSRKEGGETQYF.

In this sample, this clonotype turned up many times. The chain joins TRBV7-9 to TRBJ1-2; D unresolved. This CDR3 has 14 residues. The V gene lost 1 base and the J gene lost 1 base, with 7 bases spanning the gap. Germline V lookup: CDR1 SEHNR, CDR2 FQNEAQ (reference sequence). Here the CDR3 DNA reads TGTGCCAGCAGCTTAGGTGGAAGTAACTATGGCTACACCTTC. The encoded protein is CASSLGGSNYGYTF.

This clonotype was seen many times. The rearrangement uses TRBV10-1 and TRBJ2-5; D not certain. CDR3 size: 13 residues. From germline, CDR1 is WNHNN and CDR2 SYGVQD (reference sequence). V gave up 4 bases and J gave up 2 bases, with 8 bases separating them. Written as DNA, the CDR3 is TGCGCCAGCAGTGGGGCGGTACAAGAGACCCAGTACTTC. This encodes CASSGAVQETQYF.

A few counts support this clonotype. The chain employs TRBV7-8 and TRBJ2-1; 7 bases are shared with TRBD2. The CDR3 loop spans 17 amino acids. In germline, CDR1 is SGHVS, CDR2 FQNEAQ. The V segment lost 4 bases and the J segment 1 base; nucleotides outside the gene matches: 10. CDR3 residues: CASSSVTSVISYNEQFF. The CDR3, as DNA: TGTGCCAGCAGCTCAGTAACTAGCGTCATATCCTACAATGAGCAGTTCTTC.

Only a few counts were recorded for this clonotype. The chain employs TRBV20-1 and TRBJ2-7; TRBD1 agrees at 11 bases. The length of the CDR3 is 14 residues. With 1 base clipped from V and 4 bases from J, the junction kept 3 bases outside the gene matches. CDR1 and CDR2 from the germline V gene are DFQATT and SNEGSKA (reference sequence). The CDR3 region is CSARGDRGLYEQYF. CDR3 bases: TGCAGTGCTAGAGGGGACAGGGGGTTATACGAGCAGTACTTC.

This clonotype showed up many times. The V and J genes are TRBV20-1 and TRBJ2-7; TRBD2 matches 10 bases. CDR1 DFQATT and CDR2 SNEGSKA come from the germline V gene (reference sequence). The ends lost 5 bases at V and 7 bases at J; junction bases unmatched: 14. The CDR3 sequence is 15 residues long. The CDR3 sequence is CSARRTSGALREQYF. The CDR3, as DNA: TGCAGTGCTCGAAGGACTAGCGGAGCCTTACGAGAGCAGTACTTC.

This clonotype was counted many times. The rearrangement joins TRBV2 to TRBJ2-5; D may be TRBD2 (6 bases). The tail of the sequence fits TRBJ2-1 better, so the J call may be wrong. The germline CDR1 and CDR2 sequences are SNHLY and FYNNEI. The CDR3 has 15 amino acids. CDR3 sequence: CASTRRIRDFNEQFF. CDR3 DNA: TGTGCCAGCACTCGGAGGATCCGGGACTTCAATGAGCAGTTCTTC.

This clonotype occurred many times. The chain combines TRBV5-5 with TRBJ1-5; D gene unclear. The CDR3 covers 13 residues. Germline CDR1 SGHKS, CDR2 YYEKEE (reference sequence). V shed 2 bases and J shed 3 bases, with 6 bases lying between them. CDR3 coding DNA: TGTGCCAGCAGCTTTTTGCCCAATCAGCCCCAGCATTTT. Protein sequence: CASSFLPNQPQHF.

This clonotype was found many times. The chain carries TRBV20-1 and TRBJ2-3; 7 bases are a match to TRBD2. The CDR3 extends over 13 amino acids. The V and J ends lost 2 bases and 6 bases, in that order; junction bases with no gene match: 5. Germline CDR1 DFQATT, CDR2 SNEGSKA (reference sequence). CDR3 DNA: TGCAGTGCTAGACACGTCGGGGGGGATACGCAGTATTTT. Amino acid sequence: CSARHVGGDTQYF.

V and J are TRBV5-1 and TRBJ2-4, with D uncertain. The V gene lost 1 base and the J gene lost 0 bases, with 5 bases spanning the gap. This CDR3 region has 14 residues. Looked up from germline, CDR1 is SGHRS and CDR2 is YFSETQ. DNA for the CDR3: TGCGCCAGCAGCTTGTCGCTAGCCAAAAACATTCAGTACTTC. It encodes CASSLSLAKNIQYF. Combining the CDR3 with reference TRBV5-1 and TRBJ2-4 gives the whole variable domain KAGVTQTPRYLIKTRGQQVTLSCSPISGHRSVSWYQQTPGQGLQFLFEYFSETQRNKGNFPGRFSGRQFSNSRSEMNVSTLELGDSALYLCASSLSLAKNIQYFGAGTRLSVL.

This clonotype was counted ten times or more. This chain joins TRBV11-2 and TRBJ1-2, with D maybe TRBD1 (5 bases). The CDR3 contains 15 residues. The V gene's germline CDR1 is SGHAT and CDR2 FQNNGV. V was pared by 2 bases and J by 8 bases, with 18 bases between. CDR3 loop: CASSLYSGTGSGYTF. CDR3 sequence (DNA): TGTGCCAGCAGCTTATACTCTGGGACGGGGAGCGGCTACACCTTC.

This clonotype was observed a handful of times. The chain couples TRBV11-2 to TRBJ2-7; 14 bases agree with TRBD2. The CDR3 covers 16 residues. After removal of 0 bases from V and 6 bases from J, the junction contained 4 bases not matched to a gene. Germline CDR1 and CDR2: SGHAT and FQNNGV. The CDR3 loop reads CASSLDPGLAGVEQYF. The CDR3 nucleotides are TGTGCCAGCAGCTTAGATCCGGGACTAGCGGGAGTCGAGCAGTACTTC.

At least ten counts were recorded for this clonotype. The chain carries TRBV30 and TRBJ1-5; D may be TRBD1 (5 bases). Germline V CDR1 and CDR2: GTSNPN, SVGIG (reference sequence). The CDR3 extends over 15 amino acids. V was shortened by 1 base and J by 6 bases, with 16 bases between the two germline ends. The chain's CDR3 is CAWSGRGERGQPQHF. The CDR3 DNA is TGTGCCTGGAGTGGGAGAGGGGAGAGGGGTCAGCCCCAGCATTTT.

This clonotype was detected many times. The chain recombines TRBV6-1 with TRBJ2-3, with a possible D match to TRBD2 (6 bases). Trimming took off 6 bases at V and 0 bases at J, with 10 bases between the two ends. The CDR3 loop spans 14 amino acids. The V gene's germline CDR1 is MNHNS and CDR2 SASEGT. DNA of the CDR3: TGTGCCAGCAGGCTAGCGCTTAGCACAGATACGCAGTATTTT. Residues: CASRLALSTDTQYF.

In DNA form, the CDR3 reads TGCAGCGTCGCAGTAATGGGTCTTTACACCTTC. Protein sequence: CSVAVMGLYTF. The rearrangement joins TRBV29-1 to TRBJ1-2; no clear D. The CDR3 is made up of 11 amino acids. V lost 6 bases and J 11 bases, leaving 16 bases between the germline ends. Germline-derived CDR1 and CDR2 are SQVTM and ANQGSEA.

This clonotype was seen at least ten times. The genes are TRBV18 and TRBJ1-3; no reliable D call. Germline V gene lookup returns CDR1 KGHSH and CDR2 LQKENI. The CDR3 has 16 amino acids. The V and J ends lost 3 bases and 0 bases respectively, with 12 bases between them. CDR3 nucleotides: TGTGCCAGCTCACCGTCGACACCTAACTCTGGAAACACCATATATTTT. This encodes CASSPSTPNSGNTIYF.

The chain links TRBV6-1 to TRBJ2-1, with TRBD2 matching 11 bases. This CDR3 contains 17 residues. V shed 5 bases and J 8 bases; nucleotides not matched to a gene: 14. Germline V gives CDR1 MNHNS, CDR2 SASEGT. The CDR3 coding sequence is TGTGCCAGCAGTCAAGTAGCACTAGCGGGAGAAATGGATGAGCAGTTCTTC. This translates into CASSQVALAGEMDEQFF.

The rearrangement links TRBV9 to TRBJ2-3; D may correspond to TRBD1 or TRBD2 (5 bases each). The length of the CDR3 is 18 residues. CDR1 and CDR2 (germline): SGDLS, YYNGEE. Trimming took off 0 bases at V and 4 bases at J, with 21 bases between the two ends. CDR3: CASSVDRLGPQEADTQYF. CDR3 sequence (DNA): TGTGCCAGCAGCGTAGATCGTTTGGGACCCCAGGAGGCAGATACGCAGTATTTT.

J is TRBJ1-3 and V is TRBV12-3 or TRBV12-4; D unresolved. V lost 3 bases to trimming and J lost 0 bases, with 9 bases between them. This CDR3 has 15 residues. The CDR3 here is CASSFRQSSGNTIYF. The CDR3 DNA sequence: TGTGCCAGCAGTTTCAGGCAGAGCTCTGGAAACACCATATATTTT.

This clonotype showed up just a few times. The chain carries TRBV4-1 and TRBJ2-4, with a tentative D call TRBD2 (7 bases). The germline V and J ends were trimmed by 0 bases and 1 base, with 10 bases remaining between them. The CDR3 sequence is 16 residues long. CDR1 and CDR2 (germline): MGHRA, YSYEKL. The CDR3 here is CASSQDGGQAKNIQYF. CDR3 sequence (DNA): TGCGCCAGCAGCCAAGACGGGGGGCAGGCCAAAAACATTCAGTACTTC.

This clonotype has a count of ten or more. The chain recombines TRBV5-1 with TRBJ2-5, with D possibly being TRBD1 or TRBD2 (7 bases each). V dropped 4 bases and J dropped 4 bases, with 14 bases sitting between them. In germline, CDR1 is SGHRS, CDR2 YFSETQ. The CDR3 loop spans 14 amino acids. This CDR3 reads CASSNDREGETQYF. CDR3 nucleotides: TGCGCCAGCAGCAACGACAGGGAGGGAGAGACCCAGTACTTC.

This clonotype was recorded at least ten times. V usage is TRBV18 and J usage is TRBJ2-3; possibly TRBD1 for D (5 bases). The CDR3 loop spans 14 amino acids. V lost 2 bases, J lost 4 bases, and 10 bases lay in between. CDR1 and CDR2 (germline): KGHSH, LQKENI. The CDR3 sequence: CASSPSGRADTQYF. In DNA, the CDR3 is TGTGCCAGCTCACCATCAGGCAGGGCAGATACGCAGTATTTT.